Presented here are 14 T cell receptor beta chains from one specimen sequenced in a study of T cell responses to AZD1222 COVID-19 vaccine. Data came from immunoSEQ multiplex PCR; TCRdb stores just in-frame clones and leaves some out. The profile shows approximately 140,000 clones, more than 85% of them singletons. Sequencing used peripheral blood, obtained on day 0 of AZD1222 vaccination. The receptors here all came from an adult in good health.

The chain links TRBV11-3 to TRBJ1-2, with a weak D call TRBD1 (6 bases). Trimming took 6 bases from V and 7 from J, leaving 12 bases between them. The CDR3 has 12 amino acids. Germline-derived CDR1 and CDR2 are SGHNT and YENEEA. CDR3 in DNA: TGTGCCAGCAGAGGGGGACGAGGTGGCTACACCTTC. This codes for CASRGGRGGYTF.

The chain couples TRBV7-8 to TRBJ2-7; 9 positions agree with TRBD2. Trimming at V came to 5 bases and at J to 2 bases, leaving 7 bases not matched to a gene. The germline gives CDR1 SGHVS, CDR2 FQNEAQ. This CDR3 is 15 amino acids long. CDR3 sequence reads: CASSPGLAPAYEQYF. The DNA for the CDR3 is TGTGCCAGCAGCCCGGGACTAGCCCCGGCCTACGAGCAGTACTTC.

The V call is TRBV30, the J call TRBJ1-5; D remains ambiguous. The CDR3 length is 13 residues. The V end was cut by 0 bases, the J end by 2 bases, with 5 bases between. Germline loops: CDR1 GTSNPN, CDR2 SVGIG (reference sequence). CDR3 loop: CAWSVSRNQPQHF. CDR3 DNA: TGTGCCTGGAGTGTCTCTCGCAATCAGCCCCAGCATTTT.

This rearrangement joins TRBV11-2 to TRBJ2-7; 11 bases line up with TRBD2. Per the germline V gene, CDR1 is SGHAT and CDR2 is FQNNGV. The V and J ends lost 8 bases and 6 bases, in that order; junction bases with no gene match: 9. This CDR3 is built from 14 residues. This chain's CDR3 is CASGATSGTAEQYF. CDR3 DNA sequence: TGTGCCAGCGGCGCGACTAGCGGGACTGCCGAGCAGTACTTC.

This chain joins TRBV5-1 and TRBJ2-3; D possibly matches TRBD1 or TRBD2 (5 bases each). Trimming took off 4 bases at V and 4 bases at J, with 16 bases between the two ends. The CDR3 is 15 residues long. Germline V CDR1 and CDR2: SGHRS, YFSETQ. In nucleotides, the CDR3 is TGCGCCAGCAGCCTCTCCTCTCGAGGGGCAGATACGCAGTATTTT. It encodes CASSLSSRGADTQYF.

V is TRBV6-5 and J is TRBJ2-4, with 9 bases aligning to TRBD1. CDR3 length equals 15 residues. Germline values: CDR1 MNHEY, CDR2 SVGAGI. V gave up 7 bases and J gave up 0 bases; unmatched junction bases: 4. The CDR3 here is CASTGTGLAKNIQYF. CDR3 in DNA: TGTGCCAGCACCGGGACAGGGTTAGCCAAAAACATTCAGTACTTC.

The chain recombines TRBV2 with TRBJ2-7, with TRBD2 as a possible D gene (7 bases). The CDR3 sequence is 13 residues long. CDR1 is SNHLY and CDR2 is FYNNEI in the germline V gene. V shed 8 bases and J shed 6 bases, with 17 bases lying between them. CDR3 sequence (DNA): TGTGCCAGCCAGGGGTACCGCGGGGGCGAGCAGTACTTC. It encodes CASQGYRGGEQYF.

The V and J genes are TRBV27 and TRBJ2-3; D is unclear. CDR1 and CDR2 from the germline V gene are MNHEY and SMNVEV (reference sequence). Between the trimmed V and J ends, which lost 8 bases and 4 bases, there was a span of 10 bases. The CDR3 covers 12 residues. DNA of the CDR3: TGTGCCAGCCTACGGGTCGCAGATACGCAGTATTTT. It specifies CASLRVADTQYF.

The J gene is TRBJ2-6, the V gene TRBV19; D gene ambiguous. There are 14 residues in the CDR3. CDR1 is LNHDA, CDR2 SQIVND, per germline (reference sequence). V lost 4 bases to trimming and J lost 4 bases, with 8 bases between them. The CDR3 region is CASSSTRGANVLTF. The CDR3 nucleotides read TGTGCCAGTAGTAGTACTCGGGGGGCCAACGTCCTGACTTTC.

The chain couples TRBV4-3 to TRBJ2-7; D call uncertain. The CDR3 runs to 12 residues. The germline gives CDR1 LGHNA, CDR2 YSLEER. The V end was cut by 1 base, the J end by 6 bases, with 7 bases between. The CDR3 bases are TGCGCCAGCAGCCAAGGGAACGGCGAGCAGTACTTC. This codes for CASSQGNGEQYF.

The chain couples TRBV7-6 to TRBJ2-1; possible D gene TRBD2, 5 bases. Per the germline V gene, CDR1 is SGHVS and CDR2 is FNYEAQ. V lost 5 bases, J lost 1 base, and 15 bases lay in between. The length of the CDR3 is 16 residues. The CDR3 sequence: CASSLIGSRSYNEQFF. CDR3 DNA sequence: TGTGCCAGCAGCCTGATAGGGAGTAGATCCTACAATGAGCAGTTCTTC.

This clone was seen a single time. The junction differs from germline at one of its ends, possibly a read error. The V and J genes are TRBV3-1 (or the pseudogene TRBV3-2) and TRBJ2-2; the match to TRBD2 covers 9 bases. Germline CDR1 is LGHDT and CDR2 is YNNKEL (reference sequence). The length of the CDR3 is 16 residues. CDR3 bases: TGTGCCAGCAGCGAAGATAGCGGGAGTTCGGCCGGGGAGCTGTTTTTT. Translated, it gives CASSEDSGSSAGELFF.

This clone occurred once. The chain combines TRBV5-1 with TRBJ2-7, with a weak D call TRBD1 (6 bases). Germline-derived CDR1 and CDR2 are SGHRS and YFSETQ. Trimming removed 4 bases at V and 3 bases at J, with 14 bases between. The CDR3 sequence is 14 residues long. DNA of the CDR3: TGCGCCAGCAGCGCGACGGGACACCTCTACGAGCAGTACTTC. It is translated as CASSATGHLYEQYF.

The chain has TRBV28 and TRBJ1-2; 9 bases map to TRBD1. The CDR3 spans 17 residues. The germline V gene has CDR1 MDHEN and CDR2 SYDVKM. The trim removed 2 bases at V and 6 bases at J, leaving 13 bases unmatched. The CDR3: CASSLRGDRAVYDGYTF. In DNA form, the CDR3 reads TGTGCCAGCAGTTTAAGAGGGGACAGGGCCGTTTACGATGGCTACACCTTC.